This is a list of T cell receptor beta chains from one sample in a study of blood T cell repertoires in COVID-19. Here immunoSEQ multiplex PCR was the method, and the copy in TCRdb shows in-frame clones only, minus some. The sample contains approximately 78,000 clones, roughly 90% of which appear only once. The material sequenced was peripheral blood. All receptors derive from a man in his forties or fifties with acute or convalescent COVID-19. CDR3s leave out the opening cysteine and the closing phenylalanine or tryptophan. Each record gives: J gene, V gene, clone size, CDR3 protein. Size is stated for part of the rows, as once, few or many counts, or as a class when the clone is expanded.

>TRBJ1-1|TRBV18|.
ASSPPSGVNTEAF
>TRBJ1-4|TRBV7-6|.
ASSLGRATNEKLF
>TRBJ2-7|TRBV5-6|once
ASTVGGTGRYEQY
>TRBJ2-7|TRBV12-5|.
ASGLGTGSPYEQY
>TRBJ2-2|TRBV5-1|.
ASRHGGINTGELF
>TRBJ2-5|TRBV19|.
ASSIDLAGGETQY
>TRBJ2-7|TRBV19|once
ASSPRQGAYEQY
>TRBJ1-5|TRBV24-1|.
ATSDGTINQPQH
>TRBJ2-1|TRBV12-3/TRBV12-4|.
ASSTGLNNEQF
>TRBJ1-6|TRBV27|.
ASSPGQANSPLH
>TRBJ1-1|TRBV5-1|.
ASSLDRAGYTEAF
>TRBJ2-7|TRBV10-2|.
ASSEGGGLAGLNYEQY
>TRBJ1-1|TRBV12-3/TRBV12-4|.
ASSLNRNTEAF
>TRBJ2-2|TRBV9|.
ASSVVGTGIAGELF
>TRBJ1-1|TRBV30|.
AWRLQRDTEAF
>TRBJ1-1|TRBV27|.
ASSPYGGLGEAF
>TRBJ1-2|TRBV5-4|.
ASSLRGIESQGYT
>TRBJ1-5|TRBV6-5|.
ASSSGTGNQPQH
>TRBJ2-7|TRBV14|.
ASSQQQGYEQY
>TRBJ2-7|TRBV4-1|.
ASSQDRTGVWLEQY
>TRBJ1-2|TRBV10-3|.
AISEIAGPYGYT
>TRBJ2-7|TRBV18|few
ASSRASGGAYEQY
>TRBJ2-5|TRBV5-1|few
ASSPMGTGHAETQY